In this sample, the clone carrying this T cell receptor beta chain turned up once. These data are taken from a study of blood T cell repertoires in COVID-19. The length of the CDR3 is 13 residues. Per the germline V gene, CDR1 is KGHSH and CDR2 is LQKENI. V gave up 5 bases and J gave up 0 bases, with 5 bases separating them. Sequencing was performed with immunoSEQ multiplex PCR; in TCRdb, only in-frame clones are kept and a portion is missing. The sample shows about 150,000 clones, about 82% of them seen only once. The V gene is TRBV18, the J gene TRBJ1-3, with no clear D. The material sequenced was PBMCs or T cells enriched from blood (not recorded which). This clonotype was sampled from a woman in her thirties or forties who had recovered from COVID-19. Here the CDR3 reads CASSGSSGNTIYF. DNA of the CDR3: TGTGCCAGCTCAGGGAGCTCTGGAAACACCATATATTTT.